This TCR beta chain was retrieved from a study of T cells in Graves' hyperthyroidism and ophthalmopathy (dated by TCRdb to the late 2010s). Background for the entire study: Peripheral blood samples were taken at initial diagnosis, before any treatment was given. To identify TCR V-J signatures that set the groups apart, the researchers used a discovery cohort of about a hundred patients, made up of approximately 43 with Graves' ophthalmopathy and around 58 with stable Graves' hyperthyroidism. Prospective prediction of ophthalmopathy was tested in an independent validation cohort of 18 to 20 hyperthyroidism patients and around 16 patients who later progressed to ophthalmopathy. The 75 to 100 discovery patients were randomly divided into training and test sets at a 7:3 ratio. Thyroid tissue and blood T-cell repertoires from about six Graves' hyperthyroidism patients were also compared in the study. Following sampling, methimazole starting at 30 mg daily was given to hyperthyroidism patients, and high-dose intravenous methylprednisolone was given to ophthalmopathy patients. The paper reports TCR Vbeta CDR3 sequencing of some 140 peripheral blood samples: approximately 41 ophthalmopathy, 70 to 85 hyperthyroidism and roughly 17 progressor patients. The paper's findings and limits, for the study overall: Most expanded thyroid clonotypes (frequency above 0.001) were also found in blood, which suggests that blood repertoires may mirror thyroid immune responses. Ophthalmopathy was separated from stable hyperthyroidism by a 13 V-J signature model, with around 88% sensitivity and about 84% specificity obtained in cross-validation and 80%/75% obtained in testing. Sample size was not statistically predetermined, and blinding of investigators to group allocation was not performed. In validation, the model predicted progression to ophthalmopathy with 65% to 71% sensitivity and approximately 74% specificity, a median of around six months before onset.

At least ten counts were recorded for this clonotype. Its antigen remains undetermined. Qualities for individual bases were not recorded, and no much larger clone is one base off. V loses 5 bases at its end and J loses 3 bases; junction bases beyond the gene matches: 0. For CDR1 and CDR2, the germline V gene lists SNHLY and FYNNEI. From cysteine to phenylalanine, the CDR3 is 12 amino acids long. Just the 36-base CDR3 DNA is kept, in frame starting at base 1. The TCR beta CDR3 regions were amplified from RNA transcripts. For the first round of RT-PCR on the TCR CDR3, the HTBI primer set was used together with the Qiagen OneStep RT-PCR kit. Libraries were constructed in a second round of multiplex PCR, after which size selection and purification were performed. Paired-end sequencing of the libraries was performed with 100 bp reads on an Illumina HiSeq2000. Per the authors' processing: SOAPnuke was used to process the raw data, removing reads that contained adapters or uncalled bases, had a mean Phred below 15, or lacked an exact match to the constant primer or identifier. COPE v1.2.5 was used to merge high-quality paired reads, and clonotypes were defined as unique nucleotide sequences. MiTCR v1.1 was used to align clonotypes to the IMGT TRBV, TRBD and TRBJ reference segments. The analysis included only V-J combinations with a frequency above 0.0001, which together covered around 99% of the repertoires. A TCS score was defined as the ratio between F50 (clonal expansion) and ExV (chaos), using BLOSUM62-based TCRdist between CDR3 peptides within each V-J. Welch's t-statistics and random forest reduced approximately 520 V-J features to roughly 13, which were used in a naive Bayes classifier (R e1071). TCRdb ran its own pipeline on the public reads, namely fastp trimming at Q25 and MiXCR clone calling, and kept in-frame beta chains. Here each entry gathers all rows of one CDR3 protein and keeps the most common genes and DNA. The V and J calls were determined by TCRdb, not by the authors. This sample comprises 300,000 to 450,000 distinct CDR3 sequences, more than 11% of them detected only once. In total, the top ten clones hold 9.5% to 12% of the sample.

A patient counted as having stable Graves' hyperthyroidism if no progression to ophthalmopathy occurred over 18 months of follow-up. Hyperthyroidism patients were aged 18 to 65 years and newly diagnosed, with disease duration of less than 2 months. Patients with uncontrolled infections, other autoimmune diseases, pregnancy or lactation were excluded. Diagnoses relied on clinical symptoms, serum thyroxine and TRAb, thyroid ultrasound and orbital computed tomography. Ficoll-Paque density gradient centrifugation was used to isolate PBMCs from approximately 10 ml of fresh peripheral blood. Trizol reagent was used to extract total RNA, and RNA quality was then checked on an Agilent 2100 Bioanalyzer.

This sequence originates from a woman between 55 and 75 years old with Graves' hyperthyroidism. The sequenced sample consisted of blood. The rearranged chain carries TRBV2 and TRBJ2-5, with TRBD2 identical over 7 junction bases. The DNA sequence follows: TGTGCCAGCAGTCGGGGGGAAGAGACCCAGTACTTC. This is translated as CASSRGEETQYF.